Included here is one TCR beta chain sequence, with context. This sample stems from a study of blood T cell repertoires in COVID-19. Sequencing was performed with immunoSEQ multiplex PCR; in TCRdb, only in-frame clones are kept and a portion is missing. Here the sample spans approximately 260,000 clones, roughly 89% being singletons. The CDR3 totals 16 residues. V dropped 6 bases and J dropped 2 bases, with 19 bases sitting between them. Germline CDR1 is KGHSH and CDR2 is LQKENI. The rearrangement joins TRBV18 to TRBJ1-1, with D hard to call. This receptor was obtained from a man in his fifties with acute or convalescent COVID-19. Sequencing input: peripheral blood. The CDR3 loop is CASSYTGPGFNTEAFF. The CDR3 bases are TGTGCCAGCTCCTACACGGGTCCTGGATTTAACACTGAAGCTTTCTTT.